The 4 T cell receptor beta chains reported below all come from one sample, sequenced in a study of control samples from healthy donors and cancer patients. Libraries were prepared by immunoSEQ multiplex PCR; TCRdb keeps only in-frame clonotypes and omits some of them. The table records around 170,000 clones, 80% to 90% of them present only once. The sequenced sample consisted of blood. The receptors were sampled from a woman in her thirties in good health.

This clone was seen just once. This rearrangement joins TRBV27 to TRBJ1-2; weak D call: TRBD1 (5 bases). From germline, CDR1 is MNHEY and CDR2 SMNVEV (reference sequence). Trimming stripped 3 bases from V and 4 bases from J, with 15 bases between. The CDR3 has 15 residues. CDR3 sequence: CASSFEARAVYGYTF. The CDR3, as DNA: TGTGCCAGCAGTTTTGAGGCCAGGGCGGTCTATGGCTACACCTTC.

The chain has TRBV2 and TRBJ1-5, with 8 bases fitting TRBD1. The germline CDR1 and CDR2 sequences are SNHLY and FYNNEI. Trimming removed 7 bases from V and 7 bases from J; junction bases left unmatched: 12. The CDR3 runs to 15 residues. The CDR3 sequence: CASTNDRGGLQPQHF. The CDR3 DNA reads TGTGCCAGCACTAATGACAGGGGAGGATTGCAGCCCCAGCATTTT.

This clone has just one count. The V call is TRBV29-1, the J call TRBJ1-1; D remains unclear. CDR1 is SQVTM, CDR2 ANQGSEA, per germline. The CDR3 has 11 amino acids. V was shortened by 0 bases and J by 7 bases, with 6 bases between the two germline ends. DNA of the CDR3: TGCAGCGTTGAAGAGGGCCTTGAAGCTTTCTTT. This encodes CSVEEGLEAFF.

The rearrangement uses TRBV4-1 and TRBJ2-1; D unresolved. Germline V gene data show CDR1 as MGHRA and CDR2 as YSYEKL. The CDR3 totals 17 residues. The V end was cut by 3 bases, the J end by 4 bases, with 19 bases between. The CDR3 coding sequence is TGCGCCAGCAGCCATGGGCCCATCGGAACTCTATACAATGAGCAGTTCTTC. Protein product: CASSHGPIGTLYNEQFF.